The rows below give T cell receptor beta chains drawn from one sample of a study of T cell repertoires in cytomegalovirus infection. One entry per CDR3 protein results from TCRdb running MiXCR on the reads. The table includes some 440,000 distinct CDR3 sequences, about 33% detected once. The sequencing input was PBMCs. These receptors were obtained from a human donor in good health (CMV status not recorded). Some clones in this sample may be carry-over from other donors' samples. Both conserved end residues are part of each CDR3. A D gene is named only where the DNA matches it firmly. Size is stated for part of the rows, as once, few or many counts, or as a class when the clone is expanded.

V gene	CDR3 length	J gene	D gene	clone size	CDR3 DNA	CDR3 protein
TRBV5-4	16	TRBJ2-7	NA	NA	TGTGCCAGCAGCAGAACCGGGTCACAACCGATTGGCGAGCAGTACTTC	CASSRTGSQPIGEQYF
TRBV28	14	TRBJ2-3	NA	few	TGTGCCAGCAGACATGGAACTAGCACAGATACGCAGTATTTT	CASRHGTSTDTQYF
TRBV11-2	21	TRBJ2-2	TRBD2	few	TGTGCCAGCAGCTTACCCCTCCCGGGACTAGCGGGGGGGTCGGACACCGGGGAGCTGTTTTTT	CASSLPLPGLAGGSDTGELFF
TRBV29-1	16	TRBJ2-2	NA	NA	TGCAGCGTTGAAGAAATCTCGGGGGCTGATACCGGGGAGCTGTTTTTT	CSVEEISGADTGELFF
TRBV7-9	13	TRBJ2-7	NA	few	TGTGCCAGCAGCTTAGCGTCGGCCCACGAGCAGTACTTC	CASSLASAHEQYF
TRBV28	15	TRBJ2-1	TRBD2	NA	TGTGCCAGCAAACTAGCGGGGGGTAGATACAATGAGCAGTTCTTC	CASKLAGGRYNEQFF
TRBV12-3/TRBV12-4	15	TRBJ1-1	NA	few	TGTGCCAGCAGTGGAAAGGTCCGGGGGTTCACTGAAGCTTTCTTT	CASSGKVRGFTEAFF
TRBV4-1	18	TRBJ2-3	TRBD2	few	TGCGCCAGCAGCCTTACTGCTAGCGGGGGGCCAAGTACAGATACGCAGTATTTT	CASSLTASGGPSTDTQYF
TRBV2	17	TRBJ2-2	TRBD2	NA	TGTGCCAGCACCAAAAGGCTAGCGGGGACTAACACCGGGGAGCTGTTTTTT	CASTKRLAGTNTGELFF
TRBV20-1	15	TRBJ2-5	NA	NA	TGCAGTGCTAGAGAACTGGGGGGGCCTGTAGAGACCCAGTACTTC	CSARELGGPVETQYF
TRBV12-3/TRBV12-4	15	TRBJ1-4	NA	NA	TGTGCCAGCAGTTTAGGCCGGGACCTCAAGGGGAAACTGTTTTTT	CASSLGRDLKGKLFF
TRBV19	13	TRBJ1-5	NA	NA	TGTGCCATCGGAACCTTGGGCAATCAGCCCCAGCATTTT	CAIGTLGNQPQHF
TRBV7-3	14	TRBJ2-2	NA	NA	TGTGCCAGCAGCAAAACCGCAGGGGAGCGGGAGCTGTTTTTT	CASSKTAGERELFF
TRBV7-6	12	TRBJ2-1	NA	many	TGTGCCAGCAGCTTGACTATCCATGAGCAGTTCTTC	CASSLTIHEQFF
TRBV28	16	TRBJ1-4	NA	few	TGTGCCAGCAGTTTCACGGCCACGGGGGGAGATGAAAAACTGTTTTTT	CASSFTATGGDEKLFF
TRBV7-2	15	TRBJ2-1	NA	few	TGTGCCAGCAGCTTCCAGGGACGCTCCTACAATGAGCAGTTCTTC	CASSFQGRSYNEQFF
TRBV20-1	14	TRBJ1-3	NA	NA	TGCAGTGTCAGAACCGGGCAGTCGGGAAACACCATATATTTT	CSVRTGQSGNTIYF
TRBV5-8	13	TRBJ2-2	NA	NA	TGTGCCAGCAGCTCGACGGTCACCGGGGAGCTGTTTTTT	CASSSTVTGELFF
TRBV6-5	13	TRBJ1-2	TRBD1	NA	TGTGCCAGCAGTTACTCGAGGGGGCAAGGCTACACCTTC	CASSYSRGQGYTF
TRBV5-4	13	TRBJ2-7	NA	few	TGTGCCAGCAGCGCAACCGGACGGTACGAGCAGTACTTC	CASSATGRYEQYF
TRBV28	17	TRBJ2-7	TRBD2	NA	TGTGCCAGCAGTTTCGGACTAGCGGGGACATTTTCCCTCGAGCAGTACTTC	CASSFGLAGTFSLEQYF
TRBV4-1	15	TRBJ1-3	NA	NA	TGCGCCAGCAGCCAGGGACCGATCTCTGGAAACACCATATATTTT	CASSQGPISGNTIYF
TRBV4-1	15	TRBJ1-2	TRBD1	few	TGCGCCAGCAGCCAAGCCAGGGGGGTTCTCTATGGCTACACCTTC	CASSQARGVLYGYTF
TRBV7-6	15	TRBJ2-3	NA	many	TGTGCCAGCAGCTTAGCTTGGGGAATCACAGATACGCAGTATTTT	CASSLAWGITDTQYF
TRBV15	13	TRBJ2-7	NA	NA	TGTGCCACCAGCAGAGATCACGTCTACGAGCAGTACTTC	CATSRDHVYEQYF
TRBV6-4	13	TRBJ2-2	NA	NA	TGTGCCAGCAGCGCGAGTGAGACCGGGGAGCTGTTTTTT	CASSASETGELFF
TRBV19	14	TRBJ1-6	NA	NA	TGTGCCAGTAGTACTCCAGATTATAATTCACCCCTCCACTTT	CASSTPDYNSPLHF
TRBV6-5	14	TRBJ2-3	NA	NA	TGTGCCAGCAGTTACTCGAATCCGAGGGATACGCAGTATTTT	CASSYSNPRDTQYF
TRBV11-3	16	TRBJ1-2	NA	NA	TGTGCCAGCAGCTACCGGGACCGGGAGGAAGGCTATGGCTACACCTTC	CASSYRDREEGYGYTF
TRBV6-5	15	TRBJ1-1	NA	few	TGTGCCAGCAGTTACGAGGCTGGGGGGATCGGTGAAGCTTTCTTT	CASSYEAGGIGEAFF
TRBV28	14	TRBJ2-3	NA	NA	TGTGCCAGCATAGGGGGGTTCCCTAAGGATACGCAGTATTTT	CASIGGFPKDTQYF
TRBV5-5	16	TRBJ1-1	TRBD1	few	TGTGCCAGCAGCTTGGCCTTCCTTCGACAGGGAGGAGAAGCTTTCTTT	CASSLAFLRQGGEAFF
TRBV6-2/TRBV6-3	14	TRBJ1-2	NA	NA	TGTGCCAGCAGTTACTTGGGATTGCCTAACGTCTACACCTTC	CASSYLGLPNVYTF
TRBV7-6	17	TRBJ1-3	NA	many	TGTGCCAGCAGCTTAGGCCCGAGGGGGAACTCTGGAAACACCATATATTTT	CASSLGPRGNSGNTIYF
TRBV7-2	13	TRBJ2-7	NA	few	TGTGCCAGCAGCTTACTGGGTTTCTACGAGCAGTACTTC	CASSLLGFYEQYF
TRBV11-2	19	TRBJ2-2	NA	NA	TGTGCCAGCAGCTTAACGACCACGCGGGGGCTTGAAGACACCGGGGAGCTGTTTTTT	CASSLTTTRGLEDTGELFF
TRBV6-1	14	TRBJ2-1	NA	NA	TGTGCCAGCAGTGAATATGGACCCTACAATGAGCAGTTCTTC	CASSEYGPYNEQFF
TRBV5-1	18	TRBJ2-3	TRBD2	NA	TGCGCCAGCAGCTTGGCCCCGACTAGCGGGGGGATCACAGATACGCAGTATTTT	CASSLAPTSGGITDTQYF
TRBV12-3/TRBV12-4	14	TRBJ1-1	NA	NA	TGTGCCAGCATACCTACAGTGCTGAACACTGAAGCTTTCTTT	CASIPTVLNTEAFF
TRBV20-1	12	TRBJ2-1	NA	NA	TGCAGTGCTAGAGGTTCCGGGAATGAGCAGTTCTTC	CSARGSGNEQFF
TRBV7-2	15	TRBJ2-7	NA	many	TGTGCCAGCAGCTTAAGTCATTTGTCGCCCTACGAGCAGTACTTC	CASSLSHLSPYEQYF
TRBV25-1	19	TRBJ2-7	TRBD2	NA	TGTGCCAGCAGTGCGCCCGGGACTAGCGGGGGGTCGTCTCCCTACGAGCAGTACTTC	CASSAPGTSGGSSPYEQYF
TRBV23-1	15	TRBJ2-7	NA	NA	TGCGCCAGCAGTTGTTACTTTCGGGATTCCTACGAGCAGTACTTC	CASSCYFRDSYEQYF
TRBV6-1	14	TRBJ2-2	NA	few	TGTGCCAGCAGTGAAATTGGGGGAGCCGGGGAGCTGTTTTTT	CASSEIGGAGELFF
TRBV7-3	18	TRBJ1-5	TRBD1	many	TGTGCCAGCAGCCCCTACCCACAGGGGGAGGTGACTCATCAGCCCCAGCATTTT	CASSPYPQGEVTHQPQHF
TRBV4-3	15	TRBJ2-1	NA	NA	TGCGCCAGCAGCCAAGTCGGTACTAGGGGTAATGAGCAGTTCTTC	CASSQVGTRGNEQFF
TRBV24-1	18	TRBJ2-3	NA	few	TGTGCCACCAGTGACAGGGGCCAGCGCAGAGATTTCACAGATACGCAGTATTTT	CATSDRGQRRDFTDTQYF
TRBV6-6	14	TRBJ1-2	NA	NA	TGTGCCAGCAGCCCGGCGGGGGGGAGGTATGGCTACACCTTC	CASSPAGGRYGYTF
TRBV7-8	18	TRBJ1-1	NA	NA	TGTGCCAGCAGCCCCGGGGTGGGGGGCAGAGCTCTCGTCACTGAAGCTTTCTTT	CASSPGVGGRALVTEAFF
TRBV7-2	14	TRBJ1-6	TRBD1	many	TGTGCCAGCAGCATCGGACAGGGGTTGGCACCCCTCCACTTT	CASSIGQGLAPLHF
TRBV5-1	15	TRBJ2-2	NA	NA	TGCGCCAGCAGCACCGGGACGGTCAACACCGGGGAGCTGTTTTTT	CASSTGTVNTGELFF
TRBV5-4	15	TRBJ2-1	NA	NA	TGTGCCAGCAGCCCTCAGAGGGGGAACTACAATGAGCAGTTCTTC	CASSPQRGNYNEQFF
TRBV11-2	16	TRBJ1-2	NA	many	TGTGCCAGCAGCTTCCACGGACGCTTGAGGGGCTATGGCTACACCTTC	CASSFHGRLRGYGYTF